The 7 T cell receptor beta chains below come from one sample, sequenced in a study of blood T cell repertoires in COVID-19. Assay used: immunoSEQ multiplex PCR; TCRdb lists only in-frame clones, some missing. The table includes approximately 24,000 clones, around 86% detected once. The material sequenced was peripheral blood. These receptors were taken from a man aged 45-65 years with active COVID-19.

V gene TRBV4-2 combines with J gene TRBJ1-3; D is perhaps TRBD1 (6 bases). CDR1 LGHNA and CDR2 YNFKEQ come from the germline V gene. The CDR3 is made up of 17 amino acids. The V gene lost 1 base and the J gene lost 0 bases, with 13 bases spanning the gap. In DNA, the CDR3 is TGTGCCAGCAGCCAAGTGGACAGTCTCTTCTCTGGAAACACCATATATTTT. Translating gives CASSQVDSLFSGNTIYF.

This chain joins TRBV3-1 (or the pseudogene TRBV3-2) and TRBJ2-2; 8 nucleotides match TRBD1. CDR3 size: 14 residues. Per the germline V gene, CDR1 is LGHDT and CDR2 is YNNKEL (reference sequence). V lost 4 bases and J lost 7; bases outside the gene matches: 5. CDR3: CASSPRTGRGELFF. CDR3 coding DNA: TGTGCCAGCAGCCCCCGGACAGGGCGCGGGGAGCTGTTTTTT.

The chain recombines TRBV7-3 with TRBJ2-1; D is possibly TRBD1 (6 bases). CDR3 length: 12 residues. Trimming shortened V by 2 bases and J by 8 bases, and 7 bases separated the two germline ends. The V gene's germline CDR1 is SGHTA and CDR2 FQGTGA. CDR3 in DNA: TGTGCCAGCAGCTTAGGGGGCTATGAGCAGTTCTTC. As protein: CASSLGGYEQFF.

The chain joins TRBV6-6 to TRBJ1-3, with a possible D match to TRBD1 (6 bases). Trimming left V 6 bases short and J 2 bases short, with 17 bases between. From germline, CDR1 is MNHNY and CDR2 SVGAGI (reference sequence). The CDR3 is 16 residues long. The DNA of the CDR3 is TGTGCCAGCAGCCATACCCTCGGGGACACTGGAAACACCATATATTTT. Translating gives CASSHTLGDTGNTIYF.

The chain employs TRBV2 and TRBJ2-3; 7 bases are a match to TRBD2. Looked up from germline, CDR1 is SNHLY and CDR2 is FYNNEI. The CDR3 totals 15 residues. J gave up 1 base and V 4 bases, and 5 bases lay outside the gene matches. CDR3: CASSGQRGGTDTQYF. CDR3 in DNA: TGTGCCAGCAGTGGACAGCGGGGCGGCACAGATACGCAGTATTTT.

The J gene is TRBJ2-7, the V gene TRBV4-1, with 10 bases lining up with TRBD1. The V segment lost 4 bases and the J segment 2 bases; nucleotides outside the gene matches: 5. This CDR3 region has 15 residues. CDR1 and CDR2 from the germline V gene are MGHRA and YSYEKL. The CDR3 region has the DNA TGCGCCAGCAGCCCGGGACAGGGGCTAACCTACGAGCAGTACGTC. It specifies CASSPGQGLTYEQYV.

The chain joins TRBV2 to TRBJ2-7; perhaps TRBD1 as D (6 bases). Per germline, CDR1 SNHLY and CDR2 FYNNEI. CDR3 length equals 13 residues. V was trimmed by 6 bases and J by 4 bases, leaving 13 bases between them. The CDR3 spells CASSQGTRYEQYF. DNA of the CDR3: TGTGCCAGCAGCCAGGGGACAAGGTACGAGCAGTACTTC.